A selection of T cell receptor beta chains follows, all from one sample in a study of blood T cells in healthy people across ages. TCRdb independently ran MiXCR on the 5' RACE reads; one entry per CDR3 protein. The profile shows fewer than 1 million distinct CDR3 sequences, more than 40% of them singletons. Specimen: blood. The receptors originated from a man in his 60s in good health. Each CDR3 is given with its conserved first and last residue. D genes are given only for firm matches. The size entry is marked missing in some rows and otherwise reads once, few, many or a size class.

J	V	D	size	CDR3	DNA
TRBJ1-1	TRBV20-1	TRBD1	few	CSARGQGGSFF	TGCAGTGCTAGAGGACAGGGTGGATCTTTCTTT
TRBJ2-3	TRBV30	.	.	CAWGPWGADTQYF	TGTGCCTGGGGACCATGGGGGGCAGATACGCAGTATTTT
TRBJ2-3	TRBV20-1	TRBD2	few	CSAILAGGRRTDTQYF	TGCAGTGCGATTCTAGCGGGGGGGCGGCGCACAGATACGCAGTATTTT
TRBJ2-7	TRBV20-1	TRBD1	.	CSARDRMGQGANEQYF	TGCAGTGCTAGAGATAGGATGGGACAGGGGGCCAACGAGCAGTACTTC
TRBJ2-1	TRBV28	.	.	CASSPVNSAKSDGDEQFF	TGTGCCAGCAGTCCGGTGAACAGTGCCAAATCCGATGGTGATGAGCAGTTCTTC
TRBJ2-5	TRBV20-1	TRBD1	.	CSAMQRTGRKTQYF	TGCAGTGCTATGCAAAGGACAGGGCGAAAGACCCAGTACTTC
TRBJ2-5	TRBV5-6	TRBD1	.	CASSSTYRGETQYF	TGTGCCAGCAGCTCGACCTACAGGGGGGAGACCCAGTACTTC
TRBJ1-2	TRBV10-3	.	.	CAISDSGVDGYTF	TGTGCCATCAGTGACTCGGGGGTAGATGGCTACACCTTC
TRBJ2-2	TRBV2	.	.	CASSEAHTNTGELFF	TGTGCCAGCAGTGAAGCCCACACGAACACCGGGGAGCTGTTTTTT
TRBJ1-5	TRBV6-6	.	.	CASSTPDSNQPQHF	TGTGCCAGCAGTACACCGGATAGCAATCAGCCCCAGCATTTT
TRBJ2-1	TRBV6-5	TRBD1	.	CASSYGTGGSEQFF	TGTGCCAGCAGTTACGGGACAGGAGGTAGTGAGCAGTTCTTC
TRBJ1-1	TRBV5-1	.	.	CASSPVWGKFSATEAFF	TGCGCCAGCAGCCCGGTATGGGGGAAGTTTTCGGCTACTGAAGCTTTCTTT
TRBJ1-5	TRBV7-2	TRBD1	many	CASSGQGNQPQHF	TGTGCCAGCAGTGGACAGGGAAATCAGCCCCAGCATTTT
TRBJ2-1	TRBV7-2	.	.	CASSLGRGVNYEQFF	TGTGCCAGCAGCTTAGGAAGGGGCGTCAACTACGAGCAGTTCTTC
TRBJ2-7	TRBV29-1	TRBD2	many	CSARTSGGLGYEQYF	TGCAGCGCCCGGACTAGCGGGGGGCTCGGCTACGAGCAGTACTTC
TRBJ2-7	TRBV4-1	TRBD1	.	CASSQEPRGRGLGWYEQYF	TGCGCCAGCAGCCAAGAACCCCGTGGCAGGGGGCTCGGGTGGTACGAGCAGTACTTC
TRBJ2-3	TRBV20-1	TRBD2	.	CSASGLAGASTDTQYF	TGCAGTGCTAGTGGGCTAGCGGGGGCCAGCACAGATACGCAGTATTTT
TRBJ1-2	TRBV4-2	TRBD1	.	CASSQVALLDRGDGYTF	TGTGCCAGCAGCCAAGTTGCCCTACTGGACAGGGGAGACGGCTACACCTTC
TRBJ2-1	TRBV12-3/TRBV12-4	TRBD2	few	CASSGRVGNEQFF	TGTGCCAGCAGTGGGAGGGTAGGGAATGAGCAGTTCTTC
TRBJ2-7	TRBV7-2	TRBD2	.	CASSSGNGLAGGYEQYF	TGTGCCAGCAGCTCAGGGAACGGACTAGCGGGGGGCTACGAGCAGTACTTC
TRBJ2-7	TRBV12-3/TRBV12-4	TRBD2	.	CAGSWAGGQSSEQYF	TGTGCCGGCAGTTGGGCGGGGGGGCAGTCTAGTGAGCAGTACTTC
TRBJ2-1	TRBV6-4	.	.	CASSPFAAGASNEQFF	TGTGCCAGCAGTCCCTTCGCCGCGGGGGCAAGCAATGAGCAGTTCTTC
TRBJ1-5	TRBV19	.	few	CASSFLTGGNQPQHF	TGTGCCAGTAGTTTCTTAACCGGCGGCAATCAGCCCCAGCATTTT
TRBJ2-4	TRBV27	.	.	CASSLKAGSRAGKNIQYF	TGTGCCAGCAGTTTAAAGGCGGGATCCCGGGCAGGCAAAAACATTCAGTACTTC
TRBJ1-2	TRBV5-1	.	.	CASSRTVDYGYTF	TGCGCCAGCAGCAGGACAGTTGACTATGGCTACACCTTC
TRBJ2-2	TRBV18	.	.	CASSPSQGGTGELFF	TGTGCCAGCTCACCTTCACAGGGAGGCACCGGGGAGCTGTTTTTT
TRBJ2-1	TRBV28	.	.	CASSLGTRGEQFF	TGTGCCAGCAGTTTAGGGACAAGAGGTGAGCAGTTCTTC
TRBJ1-2	TRBV28	TRBD1	.	CASSLFDRGLGGYTF	TGTGCCAGCAGTTTATTCGACAGGGGGCTGGGTGGCTACACCTTC
TRBJ2-3	TRBV11-3	.	.	CASSVVGNTDTQYF	TGTGCCAGCAGCGTGGTGGGGAACACAGATACGCAGTATTTT
TRBJ1-5	TRBV20-1	.	.	CSARGLEYSNQPQHF	TGCAGTGCTAGAGGGCTGGAGTATAGCAATCAGCCCCAGCATTTT
TRBJ2-7	TRBV7-2	.	many	CASTISSASYEQYF	TGTGCCAGCACCATTTCCTCGGCTAGCTACGAGCAGTACTTC